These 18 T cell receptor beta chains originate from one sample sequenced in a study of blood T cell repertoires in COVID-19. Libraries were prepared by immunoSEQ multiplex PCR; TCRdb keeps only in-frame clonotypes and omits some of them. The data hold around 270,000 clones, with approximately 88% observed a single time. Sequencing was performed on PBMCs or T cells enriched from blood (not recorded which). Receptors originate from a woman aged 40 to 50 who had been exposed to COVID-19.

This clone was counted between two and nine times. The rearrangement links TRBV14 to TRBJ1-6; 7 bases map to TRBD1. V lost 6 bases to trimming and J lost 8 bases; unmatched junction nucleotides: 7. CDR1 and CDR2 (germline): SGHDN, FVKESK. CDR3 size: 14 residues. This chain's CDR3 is CASRTTGDDSPLHF. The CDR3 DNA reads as TGTGCCAGCAGAACTACAGGGGATGATTCACCCCTCCACTTT.

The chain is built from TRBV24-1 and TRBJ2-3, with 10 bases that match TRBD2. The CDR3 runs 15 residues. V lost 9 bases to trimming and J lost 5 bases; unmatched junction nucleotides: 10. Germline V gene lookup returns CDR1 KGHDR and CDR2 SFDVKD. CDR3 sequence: CATSIAGGDEDTQYF. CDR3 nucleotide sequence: TGTGCCACCTCCATAGCGGGGGGAGATGAAGATACGCAGTATTTT.

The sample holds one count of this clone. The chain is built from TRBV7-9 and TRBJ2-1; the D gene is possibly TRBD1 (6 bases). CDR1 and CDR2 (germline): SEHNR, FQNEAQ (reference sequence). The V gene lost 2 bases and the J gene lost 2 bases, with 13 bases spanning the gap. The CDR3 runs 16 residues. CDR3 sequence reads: CASSLFRTVTYNEQFF. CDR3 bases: TGTGCCAGCAGCTTATTCCGGACAGTCACCTACAATGAGCAGTTCTTC.

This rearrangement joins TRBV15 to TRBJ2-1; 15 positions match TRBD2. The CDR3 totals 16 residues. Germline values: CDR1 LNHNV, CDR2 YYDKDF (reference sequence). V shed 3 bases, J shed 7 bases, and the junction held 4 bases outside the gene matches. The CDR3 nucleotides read TGTGCCACCAGCAGCACGGGACTAGCGGGAGGTAATGAGCAGTTCTTC. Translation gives CATSSTGLAGGNEQFF. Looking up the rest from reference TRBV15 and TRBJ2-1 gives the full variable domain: DAMVIQNPRYQVTQFGKPVTLSCSQTLNHNVMYWYQQKSSQAPKLLFHYYDKDFNNEADTPDNFQSRRPNTSFCFLDIRSPGLGDTAMYLCATSSTGLAGGNEQFFGPGTRLTVL.

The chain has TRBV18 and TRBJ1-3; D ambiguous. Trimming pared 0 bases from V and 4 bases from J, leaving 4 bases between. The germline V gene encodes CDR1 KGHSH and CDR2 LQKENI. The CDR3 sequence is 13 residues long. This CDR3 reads CASSPPQGNTIYF. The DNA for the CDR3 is TGTGCCAGCTCACCACCGCAGGGAAACACCATATATTTT.

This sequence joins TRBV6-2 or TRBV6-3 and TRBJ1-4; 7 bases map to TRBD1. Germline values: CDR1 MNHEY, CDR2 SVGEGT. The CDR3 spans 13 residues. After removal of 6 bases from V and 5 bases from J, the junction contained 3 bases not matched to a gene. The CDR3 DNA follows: TGTGCCAGCAGCACACAGGGGAATGAAAAACTGTTTTTT. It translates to CASSTQGNEKLFF.

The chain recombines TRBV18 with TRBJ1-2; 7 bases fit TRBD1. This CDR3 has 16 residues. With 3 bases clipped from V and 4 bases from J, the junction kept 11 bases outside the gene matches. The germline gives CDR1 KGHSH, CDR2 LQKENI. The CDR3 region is CASSPQDRVEGYGYTF. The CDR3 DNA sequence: TGTGCCAGCTCACCCCAAGACAGGGTGGAGGGCTATGGCTACACCTTC. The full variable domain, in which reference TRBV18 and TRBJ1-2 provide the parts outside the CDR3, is NAGVMQNPRHLVRRRGQEARLRCSPMKGHSHVYWYRQLPEEGLKFMVYLQKENIIDESGMPKERFSAEFPKEGPSILRIQQVVRGDSAAYFCASSPQDRVEGYGYTFGSGTRLTVV.

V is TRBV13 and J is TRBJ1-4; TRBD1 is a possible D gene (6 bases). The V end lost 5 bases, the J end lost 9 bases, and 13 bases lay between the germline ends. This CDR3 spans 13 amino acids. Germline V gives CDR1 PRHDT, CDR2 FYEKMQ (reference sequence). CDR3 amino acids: CASSTRGGKKLFF. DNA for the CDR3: TGTGCCAGCAGCACAAGGGGGGGAAAAAAACTGTTTTTT. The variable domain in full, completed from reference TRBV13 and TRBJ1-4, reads AAGVIQSPRHLIKEKRETATLKCYPIPRHDTVYWYQQGPGQDPQFLISFYEKMQSDKGSIPDRFSAQQFSDYHSELNMSSLELGDSALYFCASSTRGGKKLFFGSGTQLSVL.

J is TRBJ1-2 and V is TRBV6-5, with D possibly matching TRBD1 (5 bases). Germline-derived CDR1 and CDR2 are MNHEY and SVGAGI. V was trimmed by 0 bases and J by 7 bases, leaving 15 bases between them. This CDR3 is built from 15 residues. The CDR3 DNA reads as TGTGCCAGCAGTTACTCGCAGGGAGGAAGAGGTGGCTACACCTTC. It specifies CASSYSQGGRGGYTF.

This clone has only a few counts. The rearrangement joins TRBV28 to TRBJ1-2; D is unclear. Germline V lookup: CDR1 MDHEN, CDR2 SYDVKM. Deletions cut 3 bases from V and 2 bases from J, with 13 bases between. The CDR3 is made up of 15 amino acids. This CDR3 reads CASSFGRVTNYGYTF. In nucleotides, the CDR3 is TGTGCCAGCAGTTTCGGGAGGGTAACAAACTATGGCTACACCTTC.

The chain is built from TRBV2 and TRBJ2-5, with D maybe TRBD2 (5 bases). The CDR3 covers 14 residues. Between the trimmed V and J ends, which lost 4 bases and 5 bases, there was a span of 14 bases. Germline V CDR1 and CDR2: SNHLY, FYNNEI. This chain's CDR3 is CASSVMIRRETQYF. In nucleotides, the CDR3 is TGTGCCAGCAGTGTCATGATAAGGAGGGAGACCCAGTACTTC.

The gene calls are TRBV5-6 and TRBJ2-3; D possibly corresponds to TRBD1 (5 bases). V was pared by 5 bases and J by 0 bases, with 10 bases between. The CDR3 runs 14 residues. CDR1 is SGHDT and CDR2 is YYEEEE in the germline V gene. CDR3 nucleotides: TGTGCCAGCAGGGGCACAGGAAGCACAGATACGCAGTATTTT. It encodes CASRGTGSTDTQYF.

As DNA, the CDR3 is TGTGCCAGCAGCGCACTAGCGGGGAGCACAGATACGCAGTATTTT. Translating it yields CASSALAGSTDTQYF. The chain combines TRBV5-5 with TRBJ2-3; 10 nucleotides match TRBD2. The J segment lost 0 bases and the V segment lost 4 bases, leaving 2 bases of the junction unmatched. The CDR3 runs to 15 residues. Germline V gives CDR1 SGHKS, CDR2 YYEKEE (reference sequence). The variable domain in full, with the rest retrieved from reference TRBV5-5 and TRBJ2-3, is DAGVTQSPTHLIKTRGQQVTLRCSPISGHKSVSWYQQVLGQGPQFIFQYYEKEERGRGNFPDRFSARQFPNYSSELNVNALLLGDSALYLCASSALAGSTDTQYFGPGTRLTVL.

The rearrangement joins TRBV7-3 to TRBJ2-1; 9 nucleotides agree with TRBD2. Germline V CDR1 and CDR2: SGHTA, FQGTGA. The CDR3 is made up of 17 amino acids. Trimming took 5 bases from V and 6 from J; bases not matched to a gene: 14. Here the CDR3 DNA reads TGTGCCAGCAGCCGAAATGTTCTAGCGGGAAACGCCAATGAGCAGTTCTTC. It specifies CASSRNVLAGNANEQFF.

The CDR3 nucleotides are TGTGCCAGCAGCGTCATTGGGACAGGGACCTATGGCTACACCTTC. Amino acids: CASSVIGTGTYGYTF. The V gene is TRBV9, the J gene TRBJ1-2; TRBD1 agrees at 9 bases. Per germline, CDR1 SGDLS and CDR2 YYNGEE. This CDR3 has 15 residues. Trimming removed 2 bases from V and 4 bases from J; junction bases left unmatched: 6.

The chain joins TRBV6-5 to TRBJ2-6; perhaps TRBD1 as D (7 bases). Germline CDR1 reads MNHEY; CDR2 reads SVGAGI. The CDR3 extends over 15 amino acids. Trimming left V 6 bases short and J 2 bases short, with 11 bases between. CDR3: CASSAGGTGANVLTF. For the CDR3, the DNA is TGTGCCAGCAGCGCAGGGGGGACTGGGGCCAACGTCCTGACTTTC.

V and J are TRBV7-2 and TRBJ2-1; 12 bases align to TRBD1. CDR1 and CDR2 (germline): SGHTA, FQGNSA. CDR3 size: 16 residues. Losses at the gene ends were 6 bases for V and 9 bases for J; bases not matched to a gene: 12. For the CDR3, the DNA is TGTGCCAGCAGTCCGAAGCGGGGACAGGGGGCTGGTGAGCAGTTCTTC. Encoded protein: CASSPKRGQGAGEQFF.

The CDR3 loop reads CASSPPGGDFTDTQYF. DNA of the CDR3: TGTGCCAGCAGCCCGCCGGGGGGGGACTTCACAGATACGCAGTATTTT. V is TRBV7-2 and J is TRBJ2-3; 8 bases map to TRBD2. J gave up 2 bases and V 5 bases, and 9 bases lay outside the gene matches. The germline V gene encodes CDR1 SGHTA and CDR2 FQGNSA. CDR3 length equals 16 residues.